The T cell receptor beta chain described here comes from a study of T cells in Graves' hyperthyroidism and ophthalmopathy. RNA transcripts gave rise to amplified TCR beta CDR3 regions. RT-PCR in the first round (using the HTBI primer set) targeted the TCR CDR3. TCRdb re-called the multiplex PCR reads through MiXCR, storing one row per CDR3 protein. The sample carries some 460,000 distinct CDR3 sequences, around a sixth recorded once. Patients were excluded because of uncontrolled infection, other autoimmune disease, pregnancy or lactation. This clonotype was detected many times. The CDR3 has 14 residues. CDR1 is SQVTM and CDR2 is ANQGSEA in the germline V gene. Trimming removed 3 bases at V and 0 bases at J, with 11 bases between.

The clonotype comes from a woman under 30 with Graves' hyperthyroidism. The specimen was blood. The V gene is TRBV29-1, the J gene TRBJ1-2, with D hard to call. CDR3 residues: CSVDSASSNYGYTF. CDR3 DNA: TGCAGCGTTGATTCTGCCAGTTCTAACTATGGCTACACCTTC.